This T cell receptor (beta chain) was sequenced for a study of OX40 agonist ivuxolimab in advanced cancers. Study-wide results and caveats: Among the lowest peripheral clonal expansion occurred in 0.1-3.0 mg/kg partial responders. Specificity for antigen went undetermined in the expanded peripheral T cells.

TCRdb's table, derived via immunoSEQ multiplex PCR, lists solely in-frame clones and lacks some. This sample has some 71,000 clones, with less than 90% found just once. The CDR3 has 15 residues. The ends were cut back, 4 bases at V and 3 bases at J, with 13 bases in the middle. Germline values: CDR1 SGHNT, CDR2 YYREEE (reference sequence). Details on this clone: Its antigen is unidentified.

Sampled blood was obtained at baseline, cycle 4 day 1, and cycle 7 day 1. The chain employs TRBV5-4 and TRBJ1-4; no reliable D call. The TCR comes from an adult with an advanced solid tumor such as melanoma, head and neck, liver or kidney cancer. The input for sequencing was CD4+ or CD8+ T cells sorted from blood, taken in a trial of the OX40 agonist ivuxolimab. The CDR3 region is CASSLADGSNEKLFF. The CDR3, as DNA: TGTGCCAGCAGCCTCGCGGACGGATCTAATGAAAAACTGTTTTTT.